Presented here are 22 T cell receptor beta chains from one specimen sequenced in a study of blood T cells in healthy people across ages. A sample-barcoded 5' primer and a J-beta primer mix were used in a second PCR of about 7 to 12 cycles. TCRdb passed the 5' RACE reads through MiXCR, listing each CDR3 protein once. This sample yields over 600,000 distinct CDR3 sequences, of which 20% to 25% are seen a single time; around 3.4% belongs to the top ten. Material: blood. These TCRs come from a man in his 70s in good health.

CDR3 residues: CSARDMGYEQYF. The CDR3 bases are TGCAGTGCTAGAGATATGGGGTACGAGCAGTACTTC. This sequence joins TRBV20-1 and TRBJ2-7, with D hard to call. The CDR3 extends over 12 amino acids. Per the germline V gene, CDR1 is DFQATT and CDR2 is SNEGSKA (reference sequence). The V end was cut by 0 bases, the J end by 4 bases, with 7 bases between.

The sample holds a few counts of this clonotype. The chain uses TRBV14 and TRBJ2-1; the D is unclear. The CDR3 totals 13 residues. The V end lost 6 bases, the J end lost 10 bases, and 16 bases lay between the germline ends. CDR1 SGHDN and CDR2 FVKESK come from the germline V gene. CDR3 sequence reads: CASSSLGLAEQFF. For the CDR3, the DNA is TGTGCCAGCAGTTCGCTGGGGTTGGCGGAGCAGTTCTTC.

The chain couples TRBV6-5 to TRBJ2-1; D unclear. This CDR3 comprises 12 residues. The V end lost 0 bases, the J end lost 11 bases, and 8 bases lay between the germline ends. Germline V CDR1 and CDR2: MNHEY, SVGAGI. The CDR3 reads CASSYSAGKQFF. The CDR3 region has the DNA TGTGCCAGCAGTTACTCGGCCGGTAAGCAGTTCTTC.

This clonotype was counted ten times or more. This chain links TRBV29-1 with TRBJ2-1; TRBD2 might be the D (5 bases). Trimming took off 2 bases at V and 6 bases at J, with 8 bases between the two ends. The CDR3 contains 12 residues. Germline CDR1 reads SQVTM; CDR2 reads ANQGSEA. The CDR3 DNA sequence: TGCAGCGTTGAAACTAGTCCCAATGAGCAGTTCTTC. Translation: CSVETSPNEQFF.

The chain joins TRBV12-3 or TRBV12-4 to TRBJ2-1, with a possible D match to TRBD2 (5 bases). This CDR3 has 12 amino acids. V was pared by 10 bases and J by 6 bases, with 13 bases between. The CDR3 DNA sequence: TGTGCCATTGGGAGCGGCGGCAATGAGCAGTTCTTC. Residues: CAIGSGGNEQFF.

The V call is TRBV20-1, the J call TRBJ1-4; perhaps TRBD1 as D (6 bases). CDR1 DFQATT and CDR2 SNEGSKA come from the germline V gene (reference sequence). The ends were cut back, 7 bases at V and 5 bases at J, with 11 bases in the middle. The CDR3 length is 12 residues. The CDR3 DNA reads as TGCAGTGTAGGGGGGGAGAATGAAAAACTGTTTTTT. Translation: CSVGGENEKLFF.

This chain uses TRBV4-1 with TRBJ2-5, with 7 bases matching TRBD1. The J call may be in error: the DNA end matches TRBJ2-7 better. Germline CDR1 is MGHRA and CDR2 is YSYEKL. CDR3 size: 15 residues. CDR3 in DNA: TGCGCCAGCAGCCAAGAAGACAGGGCCTCCTACGAGCAGTACTTC. Protein product: CASSQEDRASYEQYF.

This clonotype occurred once. The junction and the germline gene differ at one end; a read error may be behind it. This chain joins TRBV7-9 and TRBJ2-2; D may be TRBD2 (5 bases). The CDR3 extends over 14 amino acids. From germline, CDR1 is SEHNR and CDR2 FQNEAQ (reference sequence). The CDR3 region is CASSLSGSTGEPFF. The CDR3 DNA follows: TGTGCCAGCAGCTTGTCGGGGTCCACCGGGGAGCCGTTTTTT. The whole variable domain, remainder taken from reference TRBV7-9 and TRBJ2-2, is DTGVSQNPRHKITKRGQNVTFRCDPISEHNRLYWYRQTLGQGPEFLTYFQNEAQLEKSRLLSDRFSAERPKGSFSTLEIQRTEQGDSAMYLCASSLSGSTGEPFFGEGSRLTVL.

This clonotype has more than one count but fewer than ten. The chain recombines TRBV2 with TRBJ1-2; 7 nucleotides align to TRBD1. Germline CDR1 reads SNHLY; CDR2 reads FYNNEI. The V and J ends lost 5 bases and 7 bases, in that order; junction bases with no gene match: 7. The CDR3 runs 13 residues. The CDR3 is CASSPGQVRGYTF. CDR3 DNA sequence: TGTGCCAGCAGTCCTGGACAGGTTCGTGGCTACACCTTC.

Only a few counts were recorded for this clonotype. The V gene is TRBV5-1, the J gene TRBJ1-1; D not resolved. This CDR3 spans 14 amino acids. Germline assignment: CDR1 SGHRS and CDR2 YFSETQ. V gave up 5 bases and J gave up 4 bases, with 15 bases separating them. The CDR3 DNA follows: TGCGCCAGCAGTGCGGGTGGTGCGGGCACTGAAGCTTTCTTT. Protein sequence: CASSAGGAGTEAFF.

In this sample, this clonotype turned up many times. The chain is built from TRBV29-1 and TRBJ2-1; D is unclear. Looked up from germline, CDR1 is SQVTM and CDR2 is ANQGSEA. The CDR3 has 10 amino acids. V was clipped by 7 bases and J by 5 bases, with 6 bases between them. CDR3 coding DNA: TGCAGCGGGACGAACAATGAGCAGTTCTTC. Protein sequence: CSGTNNEQFF.

The chain couples TRBV29-1 to TRBJ2-5, with 9 bases that match TRBD1. Germline V gene sequence: CDR1 SQVTM, CDR2 ANQGSEA. The V segment lost 6 bases and the J segment 5 bases; nucleotides outside the gene matches: 13. The CDR3 consists of 15 residues. The CDR3 reads CSVVTGGFGWETQYF. CDR3 nucleotide sequence: TGCAGCGTAGTAACAGGGGGCTTTGGGTGGGAGACCCAGTACTTC.

This clonotype has more than one count but fewer than ten. This rearrangement joins TRBV12-3 or TRBV12-4 to TRBJ2-7; TRBD2 might be the D (6 bases). The V end lost 6 bases, the J end lost 7 bases, and 10 bases lay between the germline ends. CDR3 size: 11 residues. The DNA of the CDR3 is TGTGCCAGCAGCAGACTAGGGGAGCAGTACTTC. Translation gives CASSRLGEQYF.

This CDR3 reads CSARDGASGHNEQFF. The CDR3 DNA is TGCAGTGCTAGAGACGGGGCTAGCGGTCACAATGAGCAGTTCTTC. The rearrangement links TRBV20-1 to TRBJ2-5, with 7 bases lining up with TRBD2. The better agreement between TRBJ2-1 and the DNA end casts doubt on the J call. The CDR3 length is 15 residues. CDR1 is DFQATT, CDR2 SNEGSKA, per germline (reference sequence).

This clonotype came up many times. The chain joins TRBV12-3 or TRBV12-4 to TRBJ1-4; TRBD1 agrees at 8 bases. V lost 9 bases to trimming and J lost 12 bases; unmatched junction nucleotides: 12. This CDR3 region has 13 residues. The DNA of the CDR3 is TGTGCCAGTCTCGGACAGGGCCCCGAGGAACTGTTTTTT. Translating gives CASLGQGPEELFF.

This clonotype has a handful of counts. The chain joins TRBV5-1 to TRBJ2-5, with 10 bases aligning to TRBD2. Germline CDR1 SGHRS, CDR2 YFSETQ. The CDR3 length is 15 residues. V was pared by 4 bases and J by 4 bases, with 7 bases of the junction left unmatched. The CDR3 region has the DNA TGCGCCAGCAGCCCCCTAGCGGGAGAAGGAGAGACCCAGTACTTC. Encoded protein: CASSPLAGEGETQYF. Supplemented by reference TRBV5-1 and TRBJ2-5, the full variable domain reads KAGVTQTPRYLIKTRGQQVTLSCSPISGHRSVSWYQQTPGQGLQFLFEYFSETQRNKGNFPGRFSGRQFSNSRSEMNVSTLELGDSALYLCASSPLAGEGETQYFGPGTRLLVL.

The rearrangement uses TRBV5-1 and TRBJ2-5; D perhaps matches TRBD2 (5 bases). Germline V CDR1 and CDR2: SGHRS, YFSETQ. This CDR3 region has 13 residues. The V end was cut by 3 bases, the J end by 4 bases, with 10 bases between. CDR3 region: CASSSLDRETQYF. The DNA of the CDR3 is TGCGCCAGCAGCTCACTAGACCGAGAGACCCAGTACTTC.

The chain is built from TRBV12-3 or TRBV12-4 and TRBJ1-4; 8 nucleotides match TRBD1. V shed 6 bases and J 10 bases; nucleotides not matched to a gene: 10. CDR3 length equals 14 residues. The CDR3 loop is CASSLSVTGGKLFF. The CDR3 DNA reads TGTGCCAGCAGCCTATCAGTCACAGGGGGAAAACTGTTTTTT.

A few counts support this clonotype. This sequence joins TRBV6-2 or TRBV6-3 and TRBJ1-1; perhaps TRBD1 as D (5 bases). The CDR3 sequence is 13 residues long. Trimming pared 10 bases from V and 1 base from J, leaving 13 bases between. Per germline, CDR1 MNHEY and CDR2 SVGEGT. DNA for the CDR3: TGTGCCACCAAGGAGGGGTGGAACACTGAAGCTTTCTTT. It encodes CATKEGWNTEAFF.

The rearrangement links TRBV20-1 to TRBJ2-5, with 12 bases identical to TRBD2. Gene TRBJ2-1 matches the end of the DNA better, so the J call may be wrong. Germline V lookup: CDR1 DFQATT, CDR2 SNEGSKA (reference sequence). This CDR3 has 17 amino acids. CDR3 sequence: CSARGAASGRERNEQFF. In nucleotides, the CDR3 is TGCAGTGCTAGAGGAGCGGCTAGCGGGAGGGAACGCAATGAGCAGTTCTTC.

This clonotype occurred a few times. This sequence joins TRBV5-1 and TRBJ2-1; TRBD2 agrees at 15 bases. Germline-derived CDR1 and CDR2 are SGHRS and YFSETQ. The trim removed 4 bases at V and 0 bases at J, leaving 8 bases unmatched. The CDR3 has 19 amino acids. In DNA, the CDR3 is TGCGCCAGCAGCACGGGACTAGCGGGAGGCCTTAGCTCCTACAATGAGCAGTTCTTC. This sequence encodes CASSTGLAGGLSSYNEQFF. Supplemented by reference TRBV5-1 and TRBJ2-1, the full variable domain reads KAGVTQTPRYLIKTRGQQVTLSCSPISGHRSVSWYQQTPGQGLQFLFEYFSETQRNKGNFPGRFSGRQFSNSRSEMNVSTLELGDSALYLCASSTGLAGGLSSYNEQFFGPGTRLTVL.

Details on this clonotype: This may arise from a read error, as a much more abundant clone is one base away. The CDR3 protein is CASSQVDQSPLHF. Written as DNA, the CDR3 is TGCGCCAGCAGCCAAGTGGATCAGTCACCCCTCCACTTT. This chain joins TRBV4-1 and TRBJ1-6; D not certain. CDR3 length: 13 amino acids. Germline CDR1 and CDR2: MGHRA and YSYEKL. The germline V and J ends were trimmed by 1 base and 10 bases, with 8 bases remaining between them.